This TCR beta chain emerged from a study of cytomegalovirus exposure and HLA in healthy donors. Study-wide results and caveats: Sequences of the TCR beta chain were said to predict the HLA-A and HLA-B alleles of most subjects accurately.

The PCR made use of 60 Vbeta and 13 Jbeta primers. TCRdb's copy holds only in-frame clones and misses some; the assay was immunoSEQ multiplex PCR. The sample yields about 200,000 clones, around 73% seen once. As regards this clone: Its antigen is unidentified.

The origin of this receptor is a woman aged 25 to 39 in good health and CMV-seronegative. Sequencing was done on a sample of PBMCs.

CDR3 DNA: TGTGCCAGCAGCTTACAGGGTACGGCTGGCTACACCTTC. It codes for CASSLQGTAGYTF. The gene calls are TRBV7-3 and TRBJ1-2; D is possibly TRBD1 (5 bases). Trimming pared 2 bases from V and 7 bases from J, leaving 11 bases between. This CDR3 is 13 amino acids long. Germline V lookup: CDR1 SGHTA, CDR2 FQGTGA.